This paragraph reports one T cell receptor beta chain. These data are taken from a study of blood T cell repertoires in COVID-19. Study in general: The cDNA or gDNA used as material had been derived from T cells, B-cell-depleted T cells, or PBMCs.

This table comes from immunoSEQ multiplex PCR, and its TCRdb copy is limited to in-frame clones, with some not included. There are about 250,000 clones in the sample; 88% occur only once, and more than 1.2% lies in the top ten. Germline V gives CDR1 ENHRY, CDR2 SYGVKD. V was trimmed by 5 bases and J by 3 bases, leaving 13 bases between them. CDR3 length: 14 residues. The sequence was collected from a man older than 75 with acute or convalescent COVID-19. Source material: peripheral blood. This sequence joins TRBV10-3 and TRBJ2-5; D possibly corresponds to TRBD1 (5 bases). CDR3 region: CAISPSGSEETQYF. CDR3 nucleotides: TGTGCCATCAGTCCTTCAGGGTCGGAAGAGACCCAGTACTTC.